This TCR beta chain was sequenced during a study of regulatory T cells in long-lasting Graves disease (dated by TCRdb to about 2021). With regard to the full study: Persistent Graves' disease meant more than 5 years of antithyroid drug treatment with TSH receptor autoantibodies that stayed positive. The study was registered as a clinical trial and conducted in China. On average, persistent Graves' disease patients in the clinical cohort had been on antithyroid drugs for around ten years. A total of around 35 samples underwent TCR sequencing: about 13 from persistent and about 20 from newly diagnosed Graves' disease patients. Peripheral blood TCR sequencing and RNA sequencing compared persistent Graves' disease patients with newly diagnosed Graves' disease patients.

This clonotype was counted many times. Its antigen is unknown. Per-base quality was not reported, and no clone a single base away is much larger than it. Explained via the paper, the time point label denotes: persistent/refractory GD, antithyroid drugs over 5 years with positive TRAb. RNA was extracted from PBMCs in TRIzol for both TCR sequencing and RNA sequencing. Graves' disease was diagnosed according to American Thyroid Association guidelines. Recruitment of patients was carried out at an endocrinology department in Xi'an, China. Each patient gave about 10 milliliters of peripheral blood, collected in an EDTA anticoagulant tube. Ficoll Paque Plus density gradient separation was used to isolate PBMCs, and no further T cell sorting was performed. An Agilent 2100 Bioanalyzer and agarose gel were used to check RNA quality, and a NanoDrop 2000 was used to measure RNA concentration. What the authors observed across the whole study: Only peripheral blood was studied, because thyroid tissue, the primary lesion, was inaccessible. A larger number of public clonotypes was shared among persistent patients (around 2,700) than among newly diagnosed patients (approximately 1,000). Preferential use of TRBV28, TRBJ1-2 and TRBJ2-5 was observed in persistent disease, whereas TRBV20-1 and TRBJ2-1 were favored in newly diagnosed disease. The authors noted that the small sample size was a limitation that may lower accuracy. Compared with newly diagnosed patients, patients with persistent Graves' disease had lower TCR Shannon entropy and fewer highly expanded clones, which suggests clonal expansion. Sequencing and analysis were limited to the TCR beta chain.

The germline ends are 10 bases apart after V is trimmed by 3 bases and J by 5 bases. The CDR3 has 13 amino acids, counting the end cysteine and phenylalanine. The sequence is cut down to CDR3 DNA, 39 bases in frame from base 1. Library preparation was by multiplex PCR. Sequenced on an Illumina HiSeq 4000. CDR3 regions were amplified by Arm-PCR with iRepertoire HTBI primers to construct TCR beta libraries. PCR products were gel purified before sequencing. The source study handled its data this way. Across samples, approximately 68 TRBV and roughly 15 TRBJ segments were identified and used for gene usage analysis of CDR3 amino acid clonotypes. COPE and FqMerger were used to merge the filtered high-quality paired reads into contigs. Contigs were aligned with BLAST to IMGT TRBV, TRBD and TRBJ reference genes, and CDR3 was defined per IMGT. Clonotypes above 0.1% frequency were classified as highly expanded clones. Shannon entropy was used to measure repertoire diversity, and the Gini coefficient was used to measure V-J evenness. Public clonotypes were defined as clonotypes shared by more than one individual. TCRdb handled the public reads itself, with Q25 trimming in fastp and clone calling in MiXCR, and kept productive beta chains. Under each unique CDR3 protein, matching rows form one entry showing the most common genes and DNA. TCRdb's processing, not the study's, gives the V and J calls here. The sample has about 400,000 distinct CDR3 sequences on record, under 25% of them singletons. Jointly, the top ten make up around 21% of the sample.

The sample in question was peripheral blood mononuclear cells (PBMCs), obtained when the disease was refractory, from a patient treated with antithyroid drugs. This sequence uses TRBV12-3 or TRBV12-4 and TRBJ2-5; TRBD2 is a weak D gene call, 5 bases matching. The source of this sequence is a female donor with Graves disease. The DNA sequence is TGTGCCAGCAGTTTTTCGGGATTGGAGACCCAGTACTTC. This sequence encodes CASSFSGLETQYF.